The 10 T cell receptor beta chains presented below share a single source sample, sequenced in a study of technical replicates of blood from several donors. Sequencing used immunoSEQ multiplex PCR; TCRdb keeps in-frame clones, though not all of them. The data hold about 48,000 clones, with roughly 90% observed a single time. The sequencing sample was made of PBMCs. The receptor source for this set is a human donor in good health. Some clones in this sample may be carry-over from other donors' samples.

The chain links TRBV7-7 to TRBJ2-3; D might be TRBD1 (7 bases). V was cut by 5 bases and J by 0 bases, with 12 bases left in between. The CDR3 has 15 residues. The germline CDR1 and CDR2 sequences are SSHAT and FNYEAQ (reference sequence). CDR3 coding DNA: TGTGCCAGCAGCGAGACAGGGACTAGCACAGATACGCAGTATTTT. This gives the protein CASSETGTSTDTQYF.

The rearrangement uses TRBV5-4 and TRBJ1-2, with 7 bases lining up with TRBD1. Germline trimming cut 4 bases from V and 7 bases from J; bases unmatched to any gene: 7. This CDR3 has 13 residues. CDR1 is SGHNT and CDR2 is YYREEE in the germline V gene (reference sequence). CDR3 in amino acids: CASSGGQNFGYTF. CDR3 DNA: TGTGCCAGCAGCGGGGGACAGAATTTTGGCTACACCTTC.

This clone was observed a few times. The rearrangement uses TRBV2 and TRBJ1-2, with D possibly TRBD1 on 6 matching bases. Trimming took 3 bases from V and 4 from J, leaving 9 bases between them. The CDR3 is 13 amino acids. Germline assignment: CDR1 SNHLY and CDR2 FYNNEI. CDR3 nucleotides: TGTGCCAGCAGTGACAACAGGGCCTATGGCTACACCTTC. It yields the protein CASSDNRAYGYTF.

This clone was seen once. The rearrangement uses TRBV2 and TRBJ2-5; 7 bases agree with TRBD2. V dropped 1 base and J dropped 5; count of bases not matched to a gene: 4. Germline V gene data show CDR1 as SNHLY and CDR2 as FYNNEI. The CDR3 sequence is 14 residues long. The CDR3 nucleotides are TGTGCCAGCAGTGAAGGTCTAGCGGTTGAGACCCAGTACTTC. This encodes CASSEGLAVETQYF.

V usage is TRBV4-1 and J usage is TRBJ2-7, with TRBD1 matching over 7 bases. CDR3 length: 16 amino acids. Trimming removed 1 base from V and 0 bases from J; junction bases left unmatched: 6. CDR1 MGHRA and CDR2 YSYEKL come from the germline V gene. CDR3: CASSQGQGPSSYEQYF. In nucleotides, the CDR3 is TGCGCCAGCAGCCAAGGACAGGGACCCAGCTCCTACGAGCAGTACTTC.

V and J are TRBV4-2 and TRBJ2-1; the match to TRBD1 covers 9 bases. CDR1 is LGHNA and CDR2 is YNFKEQ in the germline V gene. The CDR3 is 14 residues long. V was pared by 4 bases and J by 9 bases, with 7 bases of the junction left unmatched. CDR3 nucleotide sequence: TGTGCCAGCAGCCCCCAGACAGGGGGGGGTGAGCAGTTCTTC. This gives the protein CASSPQTGGGEQFF.

V and J are TRBV7-9 and TRBJ2-7, with D perhaps matching TRBD2 (7 bases). The CDR3 length is 14 residues. Germline CDR1 reads SEHNR; CDR2 reads FQNEAQ (reference sequence). V was pared by 5 bases and J by 5 bases, with 16 bases between. The CDR3 sequence is CASSRGGPPDEQYF. The CDR3 nucleotides read TGTGCCAGCAGCAGGGGGGGGCCCCCTGACGAGCAGTACTTC.

CDR3 region: CASSQDGRRITYEQYF. The CDR3 DNA sequence: TGCGCCAGCAGCCAAGATGGGAGACGAATCACCTACGAGCAGTACTTC. V usage is TRBV4-1 and J usage is TRBJ2-7, with D maybe TRBD2 (5 bases). V lost 0 bases, J lost 2 bases, and 14 bases lay in between. CDR1 is MGHRA, CDR2 YSYEKL, per germline. The CDR3 extends over 16 amino acids.

The chain uses TRBV6-5 and TRBJ1-5; D remains ambiguous. The germline V gene encodes CDR1 MNHEY and CDR2 SVGAGI. The V end lost 0 bases, the J end lost 0 bases, and 6 bases lay between the germline ends. There are 15 residues in the CDR3. CDR3 sequence: CASSYSEGSNQPQHF. Written as DNA, the CDR3 is TGTGCCAGCAGTTACTCGGAGGGTAGCAATCAGCCCCAGCATTTT.

The rearrangement links TRBV6-1 to TRBJ1-2, with D perhaps matching TRBD1 (5 bases). The CDR3 is 12 residues long. CDR1 is MNHNS and CDR2 is SASEGT in the germline V gene. V was shortened by 7 bases and J by 8 bases, with 14 bases between the two germline ends. The CDR3 region has the DNA TGTGCCAGCACCCCCGGGGGGGAGGGCTACACCTTC. It codes for CASTPGGEGYTF.